What follows are 13 T cell receptor beta chains derived from one specimen sequenced in a study of regulatory T cells in long-lasting Graves disease. The TCR beta library used iRepertoire HTBI primers with Arm-PCR amplification of CDR3. From the multiplex PCR reads, TCRdb called clonotypes with MiXCR, one entry per CDR3 protein. The sample includes about 620,000 distinct CDR3 sequences, around 17% of them seen just once. Time point here: newly diagnosed GD, antithyroid drugs for less than 3 months. The TCR library was made from RNA extracted from PBMCs. These data were also reused for a study on T cells in Graves' hyperthyroidism and ophthalmopathy.

Specimen: peripheral blood mononuclear cells (PBMCs), collected at new diagnosis, from a patient treated with antithyroid drugs. The receptors were sampled from a woman in her thirties with Graves disease.

The chain joins TRBV6-1 to TRBJ2-7, with D perhaps matching TRBD1 or TRBD2 (6 bases each). Germline loops: CDR1 MNHNS, CDR2 SASEGT. There are 15 residues in the CDR3. Trimming shortened V by 2 bases and J by 3 bases, and 14 bases separated the two germline ends. The CDR3 is CASSERTGAYYEQYF. Here the CDR3 DNA reads TGTGCCAGCAGTGAAAGGACGGGGGCATACTACGAGCAGTACTTC.

This clonotype was observed many times. The chain is built from TRBV27 and TRBJ2-7; 7 nucleotides agree with TRBD2. The CDR3 runs 13 residues. V gave up 8 bases and J gave up 2 bases; unmatched junction bases: 6. Germline CDR1 and CDR2: MNHEY and SMNVEV (reference sequence). The CDR3 spells CASSRGLAYEQYF. The CDR3 coding sequence is TGTGCCAGCTCCCGAGGACTAGCCTACGAGCAGTACTTC.

In this sample, this clonotype turned up a few times. The chain carries TRBV24-1 and TRBJ2-3; D not certain. Trimming stripped 4 bases from V and 6 bases from J, with 22 bases between. This CDR3 is 17 amino acids long. Per germline, CDR1 KGHDR and CDR2 SFDVKD. The CDR3 protein is CATSDPAAIGSRDTQYF. CDR3 bases: TGTGCCACCAGTGACCCGGCCGCTATTGGTTCGAGGGATACGCAGTATTTT.

This clonotype has ten or more counts. This chain connects TRBV7-9 to TRBJ2-2; D uncertain. The CDR3 loop spans 13 amino acids. V lost 1 base to trimming and J lost 5 bases, with 5 bases between them. Germline loops: CDR1 SEHNR, CDR2 FQNEAQ (reference sequence). In DNA form, the CDR3 reads TGTGCCAGCAGCTTAGAAGATACCGGGGAGCTGTTTTTT. Residues: CASSLEDTGELFF.

This clonotype was recorded many times. The chain combines TRBV2 with TRBJ2-3; TRBD2 is a possible D gene (5 bases). The germline CDR1 and CDR2 sequences are SNHLY and FYNNEI. V lost 7 bases and J lost 4, with 12 bases in between. The CDR3 extends over 13 amino acids. CDR3 sequence (DNA): TGTGCCAGCATGGGCGGGTTCGCAGATACGCAGTATTTT. Translated: CASMGGFADTQYF.

This clonotype occurred many times. The chain joins TRBV5-6 to TRBJ2-1; TRBD2 aligns across 12 bases. The V segment lost 4 bases and the J segment 6 bases; nucleotides outside the gene matches: 8. The CDR3 runs to 16 residues. CDR1 SGHDT and CDR2 YYEEEE come from the germline V gene. CDR3 region: CASSLLAGGPGNEQFF. Written as DNA, the CDR3 is TGTGCCAGCAGCCTTCTAGCGGGAGGGCCCGGCAATGAGCAGTTCTTC.

The sample holds a few counts of this clonotype. J is TRBJ2-5 and V is TRBV5-4, with 7 positions matching TRBD1. Germline V gene sequence: CDR1 SGHNT, CDR2 YYREEE (reference sequence). Germline trimming cut 5 bases from V and 1 base from J; bases unmatched to any gene: 8. There are 15 residues in the CDR3. The CDR3: CASRPRTGSQETQYF. CDR3 DNA sequence: TGTGCCAGCAGACCGAGGACAGGATCCCAAGAGACCCAGTACTTC.

V usage is TRBV4-1 and J usage is TRBJ2-1, with a weak D call TRBD2 (6 bases). The V and J ends lost 0 bases and 4 bases respectively, with 19 bases between them. CDR1 MGHRA and CDR2 YSYEKL come from the germline V gene. This CDR3 comprises 18 residues. CDR3 sequence: CASSQERTRDWGYNEQFF. DNA of the CDR3: TGCGCCAGCAGCCAAGAAAGGACGCGGGATTGGGGGTACAATGAGCAGTTCTTC.

The rearrangement uses TRBV27 and TRBJ2-1, with D possibly matching TRBD1 (6 bases). This CDR3 comprises 14 residues. The V gene's germline CDR1 is MNHEY and CDR2 SMNVEV (reference sequence). V was cut by 2 bases and J by 6 bases, with 11 bases left in between. This chain's CDR3 is CASSLRGGGNEQFF. The CDR3, as DNA: TGTGCCAGCAGTTTAAGAGGGGGTGGCAATGAGCAGTTCTTC.

A few counts support this clonotype. The chain is built from TRBV6-1 and TRBJ2-1; tentatively, D is TRBD1 (5 bases). The germline V and J ends were trimmed by 5 bases and 10 bases, with 15 bases remaining between them. Germline CDR1 and CDR2: MNHNS and SASEGT. This CDR3 region has 13 residues. CDR3: CASSTSGFREQFF. The CDR3 DNA is TGTGCCAGCAGTACCTCAGGGTTTCGAGAGCAGTTCTTC.

This clonotype was observed at least ten times. The J gene is TRBJ2-7, the V gene TRBV2, with D possibly matching TRBD1 (5 bases). The V gene lost 8 bases and the J gene lost 3 bases, with 8 bases spanning the gap. The CDR3 length is 11 residues. The germline gives CDR1 SNHLY, CDR2 FYNNEI. CDR3 sequence reads: CASVQGYEQYF. CDR3 nucleotides: TGTGCCAGCGTGCAGGGCTACGAGCAGTACTTC.

This clonotype was seen just once. Here the CDR3 DNA reads TGTGCCGGTAGGGACAAACCATTCGGGGCCCAGCATTTT. It specifies CAGRDKPFGAQHF. The J gene is TRBJ1-5, the V gene TRBV6-2 or TRBV6-3; D perhaps matches TRBD1 (6 bases). The V gene's germline CDR1 is MNHEY and CDR2 SVGEGT. CDR3 size: 13 residues. V lost 11 bases and J lost 11, with 22 bases in between.

This clonotype appeared a few times. The rearrangement links TRBV9 to TRBJ2-1; D uncertain. This CDR3 spans 13 amino acids. V was cut by 4 bases and J by 5 bases, with 10 bases left in between. Germline V gives CDR1 SGDLS, CDR2 YYNGEE. CDR3 loop: CASSPYGHNEQFF. CDR3 nucleotides: TGTGCCAGCAGCCCATACGGGCACAATGAGCAGTTCTTC.